This T cell receptor beta chain was observed in a study of lymphopenia after photon versus proton radiotherapy. The CDR3 totals 17 residues. Germline-derived CDR1 and CDR2 are MGHRA and YSYEKL. Trimming removed 6 bases at V and 0 bases at J, with 18 bases between. Assay: immunoSEQ multiplex PCR; the TCRdb copy retains only in-frame clones and omits some. Of under 30,000 clones detected, around 90% appear once; the ten largest clones hold less than 0.9%. This receptor was identified in a woman between 45 and 65 years old with cholangiocarcinoma. The source was peripheral blood, collected from a patient treated with photon-based radiotherapy. The V gene is TRBV4-1, the J gene TRBJ1-3; D uncertain. For the CDR3, the DNA is TGCGCCAGCAGTCCGATGGGCGATGGAGCCTCTGGAAACACCATATATTTT. The encoded protein is CASSPMGDGASGNTIYF.